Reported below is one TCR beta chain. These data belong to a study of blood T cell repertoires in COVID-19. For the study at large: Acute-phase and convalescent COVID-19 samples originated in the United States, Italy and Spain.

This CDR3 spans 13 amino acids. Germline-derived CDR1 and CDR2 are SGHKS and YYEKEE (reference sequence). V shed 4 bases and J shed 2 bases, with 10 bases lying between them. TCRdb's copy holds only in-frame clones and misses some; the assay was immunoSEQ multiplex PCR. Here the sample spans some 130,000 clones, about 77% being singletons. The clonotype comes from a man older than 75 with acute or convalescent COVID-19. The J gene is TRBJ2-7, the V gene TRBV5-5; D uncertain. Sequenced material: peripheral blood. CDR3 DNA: TGTGCCAGCAGCCACCTAATAACCTACGAGCAGTACTTC. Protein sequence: CASSHLITYEQYF. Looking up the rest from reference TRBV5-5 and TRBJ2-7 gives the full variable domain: DAGVTQSPTHLIKTRGQQVTLRCSPISGHKSVSWYQQVLGQGPQFIFQYYEKEERGRGNFPDRFSARQFPNYSSELNVNALLLGDSALYLCASSHLITYEQYFGPGTRLTVT.